This T cell receptor (beta chain) was identified in a study of blood T cell repertoires in COVID-19. TCRdb's table, derived via immunoSEQ multiplex PCR, lists solely in-frame clones and lacks some. The profile shows some 100,000 clones, about 88% of them singletons. This CDR3 contains 14 residues. Trimming removed 5 bases from V and 4 bases from J, with 15 bases in between. CDR1 and CDR2 from the germline V gene are SGHTA and FQGNSA. The sequenced material came from peripheral blood. This chain connects TRBV7-2 to TRBJ2-7; a possible D gene is TRBD2 (6 bases). This receptor was obtained from an elderly woman with active COVID-19. CDR3 DNA: TGTGCCAGCAGCCACAGAGGAGGGGCGTACGAGCAGTACTTC. Amino acid sequence: CASSHRGGAYEQYF.